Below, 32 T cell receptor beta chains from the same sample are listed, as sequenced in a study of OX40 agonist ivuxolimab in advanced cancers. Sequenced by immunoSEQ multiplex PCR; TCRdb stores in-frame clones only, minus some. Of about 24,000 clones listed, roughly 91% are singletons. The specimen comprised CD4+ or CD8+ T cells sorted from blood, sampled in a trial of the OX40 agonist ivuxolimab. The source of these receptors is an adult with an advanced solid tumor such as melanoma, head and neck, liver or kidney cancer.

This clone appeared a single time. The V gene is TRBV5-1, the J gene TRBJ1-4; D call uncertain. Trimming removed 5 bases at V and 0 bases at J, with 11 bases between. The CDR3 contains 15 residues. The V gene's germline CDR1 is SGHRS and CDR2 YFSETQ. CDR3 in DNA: TGCGCCAGCAGTCTGTCCCATACAACTAATGAAAAACTGTTTTTT. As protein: CASSLSHTTNEKLFF.

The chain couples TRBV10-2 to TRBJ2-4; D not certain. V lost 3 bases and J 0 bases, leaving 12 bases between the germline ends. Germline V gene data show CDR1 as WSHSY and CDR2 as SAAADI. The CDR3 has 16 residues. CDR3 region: CASSELPGRAKNIQYF. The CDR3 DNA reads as TGCGCCAGCAGTGAATTGCCCGGCCGAGCCAAAAACATTCAGTACTTC.

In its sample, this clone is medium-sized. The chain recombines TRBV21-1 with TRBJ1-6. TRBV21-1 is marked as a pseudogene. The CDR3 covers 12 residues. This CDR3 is CASSKESSPLHF. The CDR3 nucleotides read TGTGCCAGCAGCAAAGAGAGTTCACCCCTCCACTTT.

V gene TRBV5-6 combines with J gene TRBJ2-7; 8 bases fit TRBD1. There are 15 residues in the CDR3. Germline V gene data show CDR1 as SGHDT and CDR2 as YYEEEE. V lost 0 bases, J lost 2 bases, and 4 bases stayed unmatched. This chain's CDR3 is CASSLGGQGAYEQYF. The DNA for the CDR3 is TGTGCCAGCAGCTTGGGTGGACAGGGAGCCTACGAGCAGTACTTC. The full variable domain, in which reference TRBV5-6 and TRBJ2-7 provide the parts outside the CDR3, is DAGVTQSPTHLIKTRGQQVTLRCSPKSGHDTVSWYQQALGQGPQFIFQYYEEEERQRGNFPDRFSGHQFPNYSSELNVNALLLGDSALYLCASSLGGQGAYEQYFGPGTRLTVT.

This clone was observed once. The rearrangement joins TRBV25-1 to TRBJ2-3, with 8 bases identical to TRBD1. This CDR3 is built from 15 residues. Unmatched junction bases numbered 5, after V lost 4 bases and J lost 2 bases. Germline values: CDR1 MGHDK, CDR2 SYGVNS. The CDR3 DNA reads TGTGCCAGCAGTGGATGGACAGGGAACACAGATACGCAGTATTTT. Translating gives CASSGWTGNTDTQYF.

This CDR3 reads CASSHDRVGYGYTF. CDR3 DNA sequence: TGTGCCAGCAGCCATGACAGGGTTGGCTATGGCTACACCTTC. The genes are TRBV4-2 and TRBJ1-2, with TRBD1 identical over 7 bases. The CDR3 extends over 14 amino acids. The V and J ends lost 3 bases and 4 bases, in that order; junction bases with no gene match: 5. Germline V gives CDR1 LGHNA, CDR2 YNFKEQ.

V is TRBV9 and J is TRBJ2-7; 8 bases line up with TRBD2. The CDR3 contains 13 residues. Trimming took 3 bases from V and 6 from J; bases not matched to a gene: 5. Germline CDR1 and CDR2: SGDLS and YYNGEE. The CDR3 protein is CASSAHTSGEQYF. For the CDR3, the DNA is TGTGCCAGCAGCGCCCATACTAGCGGCGAGCAGTACTTC.

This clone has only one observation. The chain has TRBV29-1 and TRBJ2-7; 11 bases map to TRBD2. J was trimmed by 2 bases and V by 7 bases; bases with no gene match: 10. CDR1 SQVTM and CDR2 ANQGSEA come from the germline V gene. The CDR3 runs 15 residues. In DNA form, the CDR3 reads TGCAGCGCGCTAGGACTAGCGGGTATCCCCTACGAGCAGTACTTC. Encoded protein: CSALGLAGIPYEQYF.

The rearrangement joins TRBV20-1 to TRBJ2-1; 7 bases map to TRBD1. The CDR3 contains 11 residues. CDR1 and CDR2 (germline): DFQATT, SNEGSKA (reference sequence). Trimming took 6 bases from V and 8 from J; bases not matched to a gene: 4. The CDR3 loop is CSADRDDEQFF. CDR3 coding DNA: TGCAGTGCCGACAGGGACGATGAGCAGTTCTTC.

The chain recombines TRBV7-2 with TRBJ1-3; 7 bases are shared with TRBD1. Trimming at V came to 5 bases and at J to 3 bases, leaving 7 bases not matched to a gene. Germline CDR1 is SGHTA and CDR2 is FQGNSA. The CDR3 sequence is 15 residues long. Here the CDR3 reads CASSARQGVGNTIYF. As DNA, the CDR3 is TGTGCCAGCAGCGCCCGACAGGGCGTTGGAAACACCATATATTTT.

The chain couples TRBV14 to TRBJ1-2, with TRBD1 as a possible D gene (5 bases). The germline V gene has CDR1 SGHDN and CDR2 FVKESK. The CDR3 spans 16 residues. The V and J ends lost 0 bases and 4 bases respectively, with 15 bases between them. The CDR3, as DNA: TGTGCCAGCAGCCAAGATGCAGGGCCACCCCTCTATGGCTACACCTTC. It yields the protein CASSQDAGPPLYGYTF.

The CDR3 DNA sequence: TGTGCCAGCTCACTCGGACAGAACTATGGCTACACCTTC. Protein sequence: CASSLGQNYGYTF. V usage is TRBV28 and J usage is TRBJ1-2, with a tentative D call TRBD1 (6 bases). CDR3 length: 13 amino acids. Germline V lookup: CDR1 MDHEN, CDR2 SYDVKM. The V and J ends lost 8 bases and 2 bases respectively, with 12 bases between them.

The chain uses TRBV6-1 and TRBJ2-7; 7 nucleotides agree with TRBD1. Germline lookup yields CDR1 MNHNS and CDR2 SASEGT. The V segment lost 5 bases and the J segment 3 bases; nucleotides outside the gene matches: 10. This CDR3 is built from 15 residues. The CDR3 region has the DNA TGTGCCAGCAGTAGGACCGGGACAGAAAACTACGAGCAGTACTTC. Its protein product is CASSRTGTENYEQYF.

CDR3 protein: CASSWQGRTDTQYF. CDR3 bases: TGTGCCAGCAGTTGGCAGGGGAGGACAGATACGCAGTATTTT. V is TRBV2 and J is TRBJ2-3; D tentatively fits TRBD1 or TRBD2 (6 bases each). Trimming stripped 5 bases from V and 3 bases from J, with 12 bases between. Germline V gives CDR1 SNHLY, CDR2 FYNNEI. The CDR3 extends over 14 amino acids.

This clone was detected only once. The CDR3 DNA reads TGTGCCAGCAGGGGGCGGAACTATGGCTACACCTTC. Its translation: CASRGRNYGYTF. The genes are TRBV27 and TRBJ1-2; D might be TRBD1 (5 bases). This CDR3 contains 12 residues. V was shortened by 6 bases and J by 2 bases, with 7 bases between the two germline ends. Germline V gives CDR1 MNHEY, CDR2 SMNVEV (reference sequence).

The CDR3 nucleotides are TGCGCCAGCAGCATCAGGACAGTGGGGACAGATACGCAGTATTTT. Its translation: CASSIRTVGTDTQYF. This rearrangement joins TRBV5-1 to TRBJ2-3; TRBD1 might be the D (6 bases). Germline values: CDR1 SGHRS, CDR2 YFSETQ. The CDR3 consists of 15 residues. Trimming stripped 4 bases from V and 3 bases from J, with 15 bases between.

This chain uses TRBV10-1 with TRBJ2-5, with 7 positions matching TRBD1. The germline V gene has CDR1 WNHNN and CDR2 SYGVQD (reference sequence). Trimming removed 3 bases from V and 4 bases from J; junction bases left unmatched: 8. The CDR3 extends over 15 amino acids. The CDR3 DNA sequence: TGCGCCAGCAGTGATAGTAGACAGGGTGGAGAGACCCAGTACTTC. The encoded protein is CASSDSRQGGETQYF.

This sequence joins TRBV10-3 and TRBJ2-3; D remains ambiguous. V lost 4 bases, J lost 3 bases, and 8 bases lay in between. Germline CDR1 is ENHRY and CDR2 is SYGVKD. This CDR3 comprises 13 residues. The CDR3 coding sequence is TGTGCCATCAGTGTGGAAGCGACAGATACGCAGTATTTT. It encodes CAISVEATDTQYF.

The CDR3 nucleotides are TGTGCCAGCAGTTACTCGCCCGGGAATCAGCCCCAGCATTTT. This translates into CASSYSPGNQPQHF. This chain links TRBV6-6 with TRBJ1-5, with D uncertain. With 0 bases removed from V and 4 bases from J, the gap between germline ends came to 7 bases. Germline values: CDR1 MNHNY, CDR2 SVGAGI (reference sequence). This CDR3 contains 14 residues.

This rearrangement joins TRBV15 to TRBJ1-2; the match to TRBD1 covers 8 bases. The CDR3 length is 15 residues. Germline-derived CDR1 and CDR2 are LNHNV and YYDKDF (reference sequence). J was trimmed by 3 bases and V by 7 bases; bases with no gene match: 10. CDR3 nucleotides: TGTGCCACCACCTCTAGGATACAGGGGGACTATGGCTACACCTTC. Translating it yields CATTSRIQGDYGYTF.

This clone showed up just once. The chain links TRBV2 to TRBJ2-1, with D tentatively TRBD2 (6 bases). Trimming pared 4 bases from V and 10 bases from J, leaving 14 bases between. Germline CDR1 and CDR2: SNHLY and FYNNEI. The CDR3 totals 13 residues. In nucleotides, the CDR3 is TGTGCCAGCAGTGCCTTCCTCGGGGGAGAGCAGTTCTTC. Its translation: CASSAFLGGEQFF. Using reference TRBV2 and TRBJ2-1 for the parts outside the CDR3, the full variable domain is EPEVTQTPSHQVTQMGQEVILRCVPISNHLYFYWYRQILGQKVEFLVSFYNNEISEKSEIFDDQFSVERPDGSNFTLKIRSTKLEDSAMYFCASSAFLGGEQFFGPGTRLTVL.

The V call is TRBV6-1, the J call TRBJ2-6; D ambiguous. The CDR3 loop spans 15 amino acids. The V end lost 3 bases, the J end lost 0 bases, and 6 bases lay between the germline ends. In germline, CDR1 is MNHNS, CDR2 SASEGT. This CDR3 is CASSETFSGANVLTF. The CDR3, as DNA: TGTGCCAGCAGTGAGACATTCTCTGGGGCCAACGTCCTGACTTTC.

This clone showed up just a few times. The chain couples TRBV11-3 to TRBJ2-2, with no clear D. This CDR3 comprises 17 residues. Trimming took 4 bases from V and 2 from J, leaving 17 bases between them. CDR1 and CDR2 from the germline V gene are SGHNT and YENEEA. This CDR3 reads CASSSNLISLNTGELFF. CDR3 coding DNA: TGTGCCAGCAGCTCAAACCTTATCTCTCTAAACACCGGGGAGCTGTTTTTT.

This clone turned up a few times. The CDR3 loop reads CASSYGEGLGANVLTF. DNA of the CDR3: TGTGCCAGCAGTTACGGCGAGGGTCTGGGGGCCAACGTCCTGACTTTC. This chain uses TRBV6-5 with TRBJ2-6, with D possibly matching TRBD2 (5 bases). Trimming shortened V by 2 bases and J by 4 bases, and 12 bases separated the two germline ends. The CDR3 totals 16 residues. Germline V gene lookup returns CDR1 MNHEY and CDR2 SVGAGI.

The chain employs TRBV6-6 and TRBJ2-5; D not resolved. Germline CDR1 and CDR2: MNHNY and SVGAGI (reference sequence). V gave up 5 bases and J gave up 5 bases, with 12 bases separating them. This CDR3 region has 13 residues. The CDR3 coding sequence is TGTGCCAGCAGTCTCGTGGCAGATGAGACCCAGTACTTC. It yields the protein CASSLVADETQYF.

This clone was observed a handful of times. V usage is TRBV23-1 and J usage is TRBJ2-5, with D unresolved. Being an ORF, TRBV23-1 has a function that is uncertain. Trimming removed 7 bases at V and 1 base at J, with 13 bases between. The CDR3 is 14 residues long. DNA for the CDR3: TGCGCCAGCACCCAAGGACCTTCCCAAGAGACCCAGTACTTC. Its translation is CASTQGPSQETQYF.

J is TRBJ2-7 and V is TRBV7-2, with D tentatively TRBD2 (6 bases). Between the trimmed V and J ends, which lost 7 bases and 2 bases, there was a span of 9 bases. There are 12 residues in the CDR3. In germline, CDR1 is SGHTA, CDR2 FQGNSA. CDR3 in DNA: TGTGCCAGCATGGGAGGAACCTACGAGCAGTACTTC. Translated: CASMGGTYEQYF. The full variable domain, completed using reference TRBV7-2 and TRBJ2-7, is GAGVSQSPSNKVTEKGKDVELRCDPISGHTALYWYRQSLGQGLEFLIYFQGNSAPDKSGLPSDRFSAERTGGSVSTLTIQRTQQEDSAVYLCASMGGTYEQYFGPGTRLTVT.

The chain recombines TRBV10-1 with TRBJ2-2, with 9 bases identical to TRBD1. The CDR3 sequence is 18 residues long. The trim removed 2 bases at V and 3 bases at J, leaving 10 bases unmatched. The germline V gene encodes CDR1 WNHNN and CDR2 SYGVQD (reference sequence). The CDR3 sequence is CASSEPTPGQGDTGELFF. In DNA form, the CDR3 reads TGCGCCAGCAGTGAGCCAACCCCGGGACAGGGAGACACCGGGGAGCTGTTTTTT.

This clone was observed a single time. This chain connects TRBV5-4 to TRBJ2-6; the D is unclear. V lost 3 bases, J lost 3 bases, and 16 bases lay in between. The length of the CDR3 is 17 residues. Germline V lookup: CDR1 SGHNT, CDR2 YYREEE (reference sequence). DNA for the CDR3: TGTGCCAGCAGCTCGCCTAAGACGGGCGGTGGGGCCAACGTCCTGACTTTC. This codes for CASSSPKTGGGANVLTF.

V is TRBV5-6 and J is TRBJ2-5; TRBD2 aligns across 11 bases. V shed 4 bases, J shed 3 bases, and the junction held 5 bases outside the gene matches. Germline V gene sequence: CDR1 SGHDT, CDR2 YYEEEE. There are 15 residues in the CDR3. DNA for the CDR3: TGTGCCAGCAGCCCGGGACTAGCGGTAGAAGAGACCCAGTACTTC. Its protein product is CASSPGLAVEETQYF.

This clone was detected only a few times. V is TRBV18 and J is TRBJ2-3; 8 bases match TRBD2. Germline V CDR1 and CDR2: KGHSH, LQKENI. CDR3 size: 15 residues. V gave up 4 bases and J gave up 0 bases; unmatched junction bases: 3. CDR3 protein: CASSRGLESTDTQYF. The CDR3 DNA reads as TGTGCCAGCTCACGGGGACTAGAAAGCACAGATACGCAGTATTTT.

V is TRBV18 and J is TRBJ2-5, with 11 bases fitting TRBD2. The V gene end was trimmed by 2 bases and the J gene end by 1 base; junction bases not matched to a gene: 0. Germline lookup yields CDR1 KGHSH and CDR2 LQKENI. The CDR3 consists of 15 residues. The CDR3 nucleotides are TGTGCCAGCTCACCAGGGACTAGCGGCCAAGAGACCCAGTACTTC. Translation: CASSPGTSGQETQYF.